A selection of T cell receptor beta chains follows, all from one sample in a study of blood T cells in healthy people across ages. TCRdb reprocessed the 5' RACE reads with MiXCR, giving one entry per CDR3 protein. There are approximately 850,000 distinct CDR3 sequences in the sample; about 62% occur only once, and approximately 20% lies in the top ten. Sequenced sample: blood. The receptors stem from a man under 40 in good health. CDR3s include the opening cysteine and the closing phenylalanine or tryptophan.

TRBJ2-1 TRBV3-1 CASSRGTGDYNEQFF
TRBJ1-1 TRBV7-2 CASSLAGREAFF
TRBJ2-1 TRBV7-3 CASSSPDDNEQFF
TRBJ2-5 TRBV25-1 CASSELGRLLSEQYF
TRBJ2-1 TRBV10-3 CAISEHEGASYNEQFF
TRBJ1-5 TRBV24-1 CATSDLRQGLQPQHF
TRBJ2-5 TRBV28 CASTAPAGTQETQYF
. TRBV15 CATSTGDGYEQYF
TRBJ1-1 TRBV2 CASSTGDRGRVSFF
TRBJ2-7 TRBV4-1 CASSQDLDSPYEQYF
TRBJ1-1 TRBV20-1 CSAIGLNTEAFF
TRBJ1-2 TRBV29-1 CSVVVAGSYGYTF